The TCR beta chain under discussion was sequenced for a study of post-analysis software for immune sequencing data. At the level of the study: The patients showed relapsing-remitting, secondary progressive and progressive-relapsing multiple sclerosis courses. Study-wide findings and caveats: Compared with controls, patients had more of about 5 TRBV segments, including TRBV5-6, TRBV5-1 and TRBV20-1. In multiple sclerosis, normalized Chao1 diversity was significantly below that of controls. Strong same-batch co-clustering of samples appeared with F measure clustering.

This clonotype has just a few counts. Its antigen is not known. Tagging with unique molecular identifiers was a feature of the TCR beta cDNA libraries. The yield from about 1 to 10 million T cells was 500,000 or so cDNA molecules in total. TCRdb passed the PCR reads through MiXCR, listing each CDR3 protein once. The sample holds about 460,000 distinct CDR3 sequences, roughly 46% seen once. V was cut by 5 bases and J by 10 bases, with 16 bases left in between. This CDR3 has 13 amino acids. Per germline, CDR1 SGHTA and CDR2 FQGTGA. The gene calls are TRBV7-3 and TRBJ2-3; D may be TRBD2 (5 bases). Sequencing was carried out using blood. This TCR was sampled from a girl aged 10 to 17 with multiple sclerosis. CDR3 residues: CASSVRLLDPQYF. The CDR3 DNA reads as TGTGCCAGCAGCGTCCGGTTACTAGACCCGCAGTATTTT.